This T cell receptor beta chain was profiled in a study of shared clonotypes between healthy human individuals. Sequencing used immunoSEQ multiplex PCR; TCRdb keeps in-frame clones, though not all of them. Of 1.4 million or so clones in the sample, 97% to 99% were seen once. Germline CDR1 and CDR2: KGHSH and LQKENI. V lost 1 base to trimming and J lost 0 bases, with 11 bases between them. The CDR3 contains 16 residues. The chain has TRBV18 and TRBJ2-3; D is possibly TRBD1 (6 bases). The sequence came from a man aged 30 to 39 in good health. Sample: naive CD4+ T cells sorted from blood. Subset specified: CD45RA+ positively selected. The CDR3 region has the DNA TGTGCCAGCTCACCACTTCCAGGGGCTAGCACAGATACGCAGTATTTT. Amino acids: CASSPLPGASTDTQYF.